A selection of T cell receptor beta chains follows, all from one sample in a study of regulatory T cells in long-lasting Graves disease. Using its own MiXCR run on the multiplex PCR reads, TCRdb lists one record per CDR3 protein. Among more than 300,000 distinct CDR3 sequences listed, less than 30% were seen once. The input for sequencing was peripheral blood mononuclear cells (PBMCs), taken when the disease was refractory, from a patient treated with antithyroid drugs. These TCRs come from a woman aged 40 to 55 with Graves disease. Both conserved end residues are part of each CDR3. The D gene is left open where the match is weak.

CDR3aa: CSASRTPLNTEAFF
d_gene: .
j_gene: TRBJ1-1
v_gene: TRBV20-1

CDR3aa: CASSIDRVTGLAGGGEQYF
d_gene: TRBD2
j_gene: TRBJ2-7
v_gene: TRBV19

CDR3aa: CASSPSWTGSIQYF
d_gene: TRBD1
j_gene: TRBJ2-4
v_gene: TRBV9

CDR3aa: CASSWGGTADTQYF
d_gene: TRBD1
j_gene: TRBJ2-3
v_gene: TRBV28

CDR3aa: CASSTPSGRAGSYEQYF
d_gene: TRBD2
j_gene: TRBJ2-7
v_gene: TRBV28

CDR3aa: CASSLARGLRYTEAFF
d_gene: TRBD1
j_gene: TRBJ1-1
v_gene: TRBV28

CDR3aa: CASSDEWASGSTDTQYF
d_gene: TRBD2
j_gene: TRBJ2-3
v_gene: TRBV2

CDR3aa: CASSYRGQGDYEQYF
d_gene: TRBD1
j_gene: TRBJ2-7
v_gene: TRBV6-2/TRBV6-3

CDR3aa: CASHTPQGASTEAFF
d_gene: TRBD1
j_gene: TRBJ1-1
v_gene: TRBV28

CDR3aa: CASSHKILTGGGSYTF
d_gene: TRBD1
j_gene: TRBJ1-2
v_gene: TRBV4-1

CDR3aa: CASSPARPGEQYF
d_gene: .
j_gene: TRBJ2-7
v_gene: TRBV3-1

CDR3aa: CASSYGQTDQPQHF
d_gene: .
j_gene: TRBJ1-5
v_gene: TRBV12-3/TRBV12-4

CDR3aa: CASNPYVRGRAYETQYF
d_gene: TRBD2
j_gene: TRBJ2-5
v_gene: TRBV6-1

CDR3aa: CASSRNWRGSEQYF
d_gene: .
j_gene: TRBJ2-7
v_gene: TRBV12-3/TRBV12-4

CDR3aa: CASSRFPPGENTEAFF
d_gene: .
j_gene: TRBJ1-1
v_gene: TRBV18

CDR3aa: CASSDGAGGRETQYF
d_gene: TRBD1
j_gene: TRBJ2-5
v_gene: TRBV9

CDR3aa: CASSEASGLWYEQYF
d_gene: TRBD2
j_gene: TRBJ2-7
v_gene: TRBV6-1

CDR3aa: CASSQRAGGGYEQYF
d_gene: .
j_gene: TRBJ2-7
v_gene: TRBV28

CDR3aa: CASHLGEVTEAFF
d_gene: .
j_gene: TRBJ1-1
v_gene: TRBV6-1

CDR3aa: CASSRASGRAGIYEQYF
d_gene: TRBD2
j_gene: TRBJ2-7
v_gene: TRBV2

CDR3aa: CSAIPGTGSYEQYF
d_gene: TRBD1
j_gene: TRBJ2-7
v_gene: TRBV20-1

CDR3aa: CASSPNTLRTSGSFTQYF
d_gene: TRBD2
j_gene: TRBJ2-3
v_gene: TRBV12-3/TRBV12-4

CDR3aa: CASRAPPGQGDLNTEAFF
d_gene: TRBD1
j_gene: TRBJ1-1
v_gene: TRBV7-9

CDR3aa: CASSLRAGRGNTIYF
d_gene: .
j_gene: TRBJ1-3
v_gene: TRBV27

CDR3aa: CASSLIDLNEQYF
d_gene: .
j_gene: TRBJ2-7
v_gene: TRBV5-8

CDR3aa: CASSGTGTSAGYTF
d_gene: TRBD1
j_gene: TRBJ1-2
v_gene: TRBV6-1

CDR3aa: CASSSPSAGSYEQYF
d_gene: .
j_gene: TRBJ2-7
v_gene: TRBV5-1

CDR3aa: CASRGSLRTSGELFF
d_gene: .
j_gene: TRBJ2-2
v_gene: TRBV12-3/TRBV12-4

CDR3aa: CASSFRGQVLYGYTF
d_gene: TRBD1
j_gene: TRBJ1-2
v_gene: TRBV28

CDR3aa: CASSALESGGREAFF
d_gene: TRBD1
j_gene: TRBJ1-1
v_gene: TRBV13

CDR3aa: CASSDPFETQYF
d_gene: .
j_gene: TRBJ2-5
v_gene: TRBV10-2

CDR3aa: CASSREDGSVSYEQYF
d_gene: .
j_gene: TRBJ2-7
v_gene: TRBV7-9

CDR3aa: CASSLSLRGSEQYF
d_gene: .
j_gene: TRBJ2-7
v_gene: TRBV28

CDR3aa: CASSTTDGLRTTGELFF
d_gene: .
j_gene: TRBJ2-2
v_gene: TRBV7-3

CDR3aa: CSVYSDRGSGNTVYF
d_gene: TRBD1
j_gene: TRBJ1-3
v_gene: TRBV29-1

CDR3aa: CASSYTGWNTEAFF
d_gene: .
j_gene: TRBJ1-1
v_gene: TRBV2

CDR3aa: CASSLIGFFYEQYF
d_gene: .
j_gene: TRBJ2-7
v_gene: TRBV11-2

CDR3aa: CASSLDYFSYEQYF
d_gene: .
j_gene: TRBJ2-7
v_gene: TRBV5-1

CDR3aa: CASRATVGSNQPQHF
d_gene: .
j_gene: TRBJ1-5
v_gene: TRBV6-1

CDR3aa: CASSRGGSGQETQYF
d_gene: .
j_gene: TRBJ2-5
v_gene: TRBV7-3

CDR3aa: CASSERTGNGYTF
d_gene: TRBD1
j_gene: TRBJ1-2
v_gene: TRBV2

CDR3aa: CASSLHDGEPQHF
d_gene: .
j_gene: TRBJ1-5
v_gene: TRBV18

CDR3aa: CASSSPTGGGYGYTF
d_gene: TRBD1
j_gene: TRBJ1-2
v_gene: TRBV28

CDR3aa: CASSSTSRGRKAYEQYF
d_gene: .
j_gene: TRBJ2-7
v_gene: TRBV6-5

CDR3aa: CASRPGQGRTGELFF
d_gene: TRBD1
j_gene: TRBJ2-2
v_gene: TRBV6-2/TRBV6-3

CDR3aa: CASSLQGEKLFF
d_gene: .
j_gene: TRBJ1-4
v_gene: TRBV6-2/TRBV6-3

CDR3aa: CASSLARLSGDTQYF
d_gene: .
j_gene: TRBJ2-3
v_gene: TRBV5-1

CDR3aa: CASSLIDTQYF
d_gene: .
j_gene: TRBJ2-3
v_gene: TRBV28

CDR3aa: CATWDRAQPQHF
d_gene: TRBD1
j_gene: TRBJ1-5
v_gene: TRBV10-1

CDR3aa: CASSLELGRDTGELFF
d_gene: .
j_gene: TRBJ2-2
v_gene: TRBV5-4

CDR3aa: CASKGGQNEKLFF
d_gene: .
j_gene: TRBJ1-4
v_gene: TRBV28

CDR3aa: CASSFQGPGELFF
d_gene: .
j_gene: TRBJ2-2
v_gene: TRBV27

CDR3aa: CASSFLDSNTEAFF
d_gene: .
j_gene: TRBJ1-1
v_gene: TRBV28

CDR3aa: CASSSRGQETQYF
d_gene: .
j_gene: TRBJ2-5
v_gene: TRBV12-3/TRBV12-4

CDR3aa: CASSLYGVNEKLFF
d_gene: .
j_gene: TRBJ1-4
v_gene: TRBV5-1

CDR3aa: CASKPFLAKNIQYF
d_gene: .
j_gene: TRBJ2-4
v_gene: TRBV28

CDR3aa: CASTSHWDYTDTQYF
d_gene: TRBD2
j_gene: TRBJ2-3
v_gene: TRBV28

CDR3aa: CASSGAWETQYF
d_gene: .
j_gene: TRBJ2-5
v_gene: TRBV6-1

CDR3aa: CASIEVAGGVETQYF
d_gene: TRBD2
j_gene: TRBJ2-5
v_gene: TRBV2